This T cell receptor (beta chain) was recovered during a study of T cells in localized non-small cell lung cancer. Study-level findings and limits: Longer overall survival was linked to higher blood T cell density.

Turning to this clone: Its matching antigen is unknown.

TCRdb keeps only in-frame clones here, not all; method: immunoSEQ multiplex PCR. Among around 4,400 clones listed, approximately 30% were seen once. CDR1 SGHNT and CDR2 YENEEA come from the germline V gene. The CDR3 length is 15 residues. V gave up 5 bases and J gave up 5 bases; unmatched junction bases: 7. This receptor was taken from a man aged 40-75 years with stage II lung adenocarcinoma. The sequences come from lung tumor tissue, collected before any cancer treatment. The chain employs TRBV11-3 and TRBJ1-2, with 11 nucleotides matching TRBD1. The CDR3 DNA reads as TGTGCCAGCAGCAAAGGGACAGGGGGAAAGTATGGCTACACCTTC. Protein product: CASSKGTGGKYGYTF.